This T cell receptor (beta chain) originates from a study of cytomegalovirus exposure and HLA in healthy donors. A remark on this clone: What it binds is unknown.

Study-level findings and limits: Indistinguishable V segments such as TRBV6-2 and TRBV6-3 were excluded.

From germline, CDR1 is MNHEY and CDR2 SVGAGI. The CDR3 consists of 14 residues. Trimming pared 7 bases from V and 2 bases from J, leaving 13 bases between. PCR used 60 Vbeta primers and 13 Jbeta primers. Produced via immunoSEQ multiplex PCR; TCRdb's table is partial and in-frame only. The table has 210,000 or so clones, about 84% seen once. The chain has TRBV6-5 and TRBJ2-3; no clear D. Material for sequencing was PBMCs. The clonotype comes from a human donor in good health. The CDR3, as DNA: TGTGCCAGCATTAGAACAGAAATCACAGATACGCAGTATTTT. Its translation is CASIRTEITDTQYF.